A selection of T cell receptor beta chains follows, all from one sample in a study of vaccination and CD4 T cells after COVID-19. The antigens for these receptors are not known. TCRdb re-called the PCR reads through MiXCR, storing one row per CDR3 protein. The data show more than 10,000 distinct CDR3 sequences, 50% seen once. The specimen was CD4+ T cells from blood, cultured in vitro. These receptors all come from a human donor who had recovered from COVID-19. Both conserved end residues are part of each CDR3. Fields, in order: V gene, J gene, D gene, clone size, CDR3 DNA, CDR3 protein. A D gene is named only where the DNA matches it firmly. Clone size appears in some rows only: once, few, many, or a class for an expanded clone.

TRBV6-5	TRBJ2-3	TRBD2	-	TGTGCCAGCAGTTACTCGAAGATAGGACTAGCGGGGTCCACAGATACGCAGTATTTT	CASSYSKIGLAGSTDTQYF
TRBV5-1	TRBJ2-1	-	-	TGCGCCAGCGGGCTAGCGAGCTACAATGAGCAGTTCTTC	CASGLASYNEQFF
TRBV6-1	TRBJ1-5	-	-	TGTGCCAGCAGTATTAACCGGGACGTAGGGCCCCAGCATTTT	CASSINRDVGPQHF
TRBV6-1	TRBJ1-1	-	-	TGTGCCAGCAGTGGACGGCTTTTGCGAGCTTTCTTT	CASSGRLLRAFF
TRBV12-3/TRBV12-4	TRBJ1-2	-	few	TGTGCCAGCGGCTCGGGGGGCCACTATGGCTACACCTTC	CASGSGGHYGYTF
TRBV19	TRBJ1-6	-	-	TGTGCCAGTAGTATAAACAGGGTCGTTGGTTCACCCCTCCACTTT	CASSINRVVGSPLHF
TRBV6-1	TRBJ1-2	-	-	TGTGCCAGCAGAGACCAGGGGACCATAACTAACTATGGCCACACCTTC	CASRDQGTITNYGHTF
TRBV20-1	TRBJ2-5	-	-	TGCAGTGCTAGAGATCAAACGGGGAAAGAGACCCAGTACTTC	CSARDQTGKETQYF
TRBV19	TRBJ1-6	-	-	TGTGCCAGTAGTAATTCTCGACAAGGGCAGGCTTCACCCCTCCACTTT	CASSNSRQGQASPLHF
TRBV11-2	TRBJ2-3	TRBD2	few	TGTGCCAGCAGCCTCTCTCCCTATGTAGCGGGGGGACGCACAGATACGCAGTATTTT	CASSLSPYVAGGRTDTQYF
TRBV6-1	TRBJ1-5	-	-	TGTGCCAGCACCCGGGGGGGGGGTCAGCCCCAGCATTTT	CASTRGGGQPQHF
TRBV11-3	TRBJ1-5	-	few	TGTGCCAGCAGCTTAGGCCAGGGATTCAATCAGCCCCAGCATTTT	CASSLGQGFNQPQHF
TRBV5-1	TRBJ1-1	-	-	TGCGCCAGCAGCTCCGTTCCAGGACTGAACACTGAAGCTTTCTTT	CASSSVPGLNTEAFF
TRBV6-1	TRBJ2-2	TRBD1	once	TGTGCCAGCAGTATGACAGGGGGGGGGTCGGGGGAGCTGTTTTTT	CASSMTGGGSGELFF
TRBV7-9	TRBJ1-5	-	-	TGTGCCAGCAGCTTAACAGGGCCCAATCAGCCCCAGCATTTT	CASSLTGPNQPQHF
TRBV29-1	TRBJ1-2	TRBD1	few	TGCAGCGTTTCAGGGGGCTTAGGTGGCTACACCTTC	CSVSGGLGGYTF